The TCR beta chain under discussion was sequenced for a study of blood T cell repertoires in COVID-19. In the study overall: There were acute and convalescent COVID-19 samples, and they came from the United States, Italy and Spain. Sources were T cells, B-cell-depleted T cells, or PBMCs; the material itself was cDNA or gDNA.

Original processing methods: Scientists estimated how many nucleated cells there were by amplifying reference gene primers. Sequenced by immunoSEQ multiplex PCR; TCRdb stores in-frame clones only, minus some. From that table come the V and J calls and clone size; the DNA was used to work out D and trimming. The table lists 75,000 to 100,000 clones, 80% to 90% of them singletons. Trimming at V came to 6 bases and at J to 5 bases, leaving 5 bases not matched to a gene. Germline CDR1 and CDR2: SQVTM and ANQGSEA. This CDR3 has 13 residues. The chain recombines TRBV29-1 with TRBJ2-3, with TRBD1 matching over 10 bases. The sequence came from a human donor with acute or convalescent COVID-19. The donor label of this sample is uncertain. Input material: peripheral blood. In DNA form, the CDR3 reads TGCAGCGTATGGGACAGGGGCCGAGATACGCAGTATTTT. Encoded protein: CSVWDRGRDTQYF.